The 6 T cell receptor beta chains given below trace back to one sample, sequenced in a study of blood T cell repertoires in COVID-19. The assay was immunoSEQ multiplex PCR, and TCRdb's table has in-frame clones only and misses some. This table has 310,000 or so clones, 86% appearing once. Sequencing was performed on peripheral blood. Receptors originate from a woman in her twenties or thirties who had recovered from COVID-19.

The chain employs TRBV28 and TRBJ2-7; 8 positions agree with TRBD2. Germline V gene sequence: CDR1 MDHEN, CDR2 SYDVKM. The CDR3 is 17 amino acids. The V gene end was trimmed by 7 bases and the J gene end by 3 bases; junction bases not matched to a gene: 17. The CDR3 here is CASTPGGPGLEHYEQYF. The CDR3 bases are TGTGCCAGCACTCCTGGTGGGCCGGGACTAGAGCACTACGAGCAGTACTTC.

The chain combines TRBV4-1 with TRBJ2-7; 9 bases are a match to TRBD2. With 11 bases clipped from V and 3 bases from J, the junction kept 11 bases outside the gene matches. The CDR3 runs to 14 residues. Per germline, CDR1 MGHRA and CDR2 YSYEKL. The CDR3 DNA reads as TGCGCCCGCCGCCGACAGCGGGGGGTCTACGAGCAGTACTTC. Residues: CARRRQRGVYEQYF.

The rearrangement uses TRBV11-2 and TRBJ2-7; perhaps TRBD1 as D (6 bases). Trimming cost V 4 bases and J 2 bases, with 15 bases left between them. Looked up from germline, CDR1 is SGHAT and CDR2 is FQNNGV. This CDR3 is built from 15 residues. CDR3: CASSSRDTRTYEQYF. CDR3 sequence (DNA): TGTGCCAGCAGCTCCCGGGACACACGAACCTACGAGCAGTACTTC.

This rearrangement joins TRBV28 to TRBJ2-7; 10 bases align to TRBD1. Germline V gene lookup returns CDR1 MDHEN and CDR2 SYDVKM. The CDR3 spans 14 residues. V lost 3 bases and J lost 5; bases outside the gene matches: 4. CDR3 bases: TGTGCCAGCAGTTTGGGACAGGGGTTCCACGAGCAGTACTTC. Translating it yields CASSLGQGFHEQYF.

The chain uses TRBV28 and TRBJ1-1; maybe TRBD1 (5 bases). The CDR3 has 15 amino acids. V was trimmed by 7 bases and J by 5 bases, leaving 20 bases between them. The V gene's germline CDR1 is MDHEN and CDR2 SYDVKM. CDR3 nucleotide sequence: TGTGCCAGCACCTCTCCAGGGAGGGGAGAAACTGAAGCTTTCTTT. It yields the protein CASTSPGRGETEAFF.

J is TRBJ2-3 and V is TRBV5-1; 7 bases align to TRBD1. The CDR3 totals 15 residues. Germline CDR1 and CDR2: SGHRS and YFSETQ. With V trimmed by 3 bases and J by 2 bases, 6 bases remained unmatched. As DNA, the CDR3 is TGCGCCAGCAGCTCGGACAGGATGACCACAGATACGCAGTATTTT. Its protein product is CASSSDRMTTDTQYF.